Listed here are 16 T cell receptor beta chains from one sample, sequenced in a study of blood T cell repertoires in COVID-19. Some clones are missing from TCRdb's copy, which holds only in-frame ones; the method was immunoSEQ multiplex PCR. The profile shows 210,000 or so clones, roughly 85% of them singletons. The sequencing sample was made of peripheral blood. Receptors were obtained from a young woman who had recovered from COVID-19.

The gene calls are TRBV29-1 and TRBJ2-1, with D hard to call. The V end lost 3 bases, the J end lost 10 bases, and 13 bases lay between the germline ends. CDR3 length: 12 amino acids. CDR1 and CDR2 (germline): SQVTM, ANQGSEA. The CDR3 protein is CSVEGRLREQFF. CDR3 DNA sequence: TGCAGCGTTGAGGGCCGTCTCCGGGAGCAGTTCTTC.

This clone has just a few counts. The V gene is TRBV7-3, the J gene TRBJ2-2; D perhaps matches TRBD1 (6 bases). The CDR3 loop spans 16 amino acids. V was cut by 4 bases and J by 1 base, with 13 bases left in between. Germline V CDR1 and CDR2: SGHTA, FQGTGA. Here the CDR3 reads CASSSRRGKNTGELFF. CDR3 coding DNA: TGTGCCAGCAGCTCCCGCAGGGGAAAGAACACCGGGGAGCTGTTTTTT.

The V call is TRBV10-3, the J call TRBJ1-1, with TRBD1 identical over 9 bases. Trimming removed 4 bases from V and 5 bases from J; junction bases left unmatched: 14. The CDR3 length is 17 residues. Germline CDR1 ENHRY, CDR2 SYGVKD. The CDR3 loop is CAISATGGAGFVTEAFF. In DNA form, the CDR3 reads TGTGCCATCAGTGCCACAGGGGGCGCGGGTTTCGTGACTGAAGCTTTCTTT.

There are many counts of this clone. The rearrangement joins TRBV19 to TRBJ2-2; 7 bases are a match to TRBD1. CDR1 and CDR2 from the germline V gene are LNHDA and SQIVND (reference sequence). J gave up 5 bases and V 6 bases, and 3 bases lay outside the gene matches. The CDR3 is 13 residues long. The CDR3 loop reads CASRDRETGELFF. DNA of the CDR3: TGTGCCAGTAGAGACAGGGAAACCGGGGAGCTGTTTTTT.

The chain uses TRBV7-3 and TRBJ2-1; 9 bases fit TRBD2. Unmatched junction bases numbered 5, after V lost 5 bases and J lost 3 bases. This CDR3 region has 15 residues. Germline CDR1 is SGHTA and CDR2 is FQGTGA. CDR3 protein: CASSRLADHYNEQFF. In DNA form, the CDR3 reads TGTGCCAGCAGCAGACTAGCGGATCACTACAATGAGCAGTTCTTC.

As concerns this clone: At one boundary the junction diverges from the germline segment, which might be a read error. The chain employs TRBV15 and TRBJ1-5; D might be TRBD1 (6 bases). Germline CDR1 reads LNHNV; CDR2 reads YYDKDF (reference sequence). The CDR3 has 14 amino acids. The DNA of the CDR3 is TGTGCCACCAGCGGAGACGAGGGGGAACAGCCCCAGCATTTT. Its protein product is CATSGDEGEQPQHF. Based on the CDR3 plus reference TRBV15 and TRBJ1-5, the full variable domain is DAMVIQNPRYQVTQFGKPVTLSCSQTLNHNVMYWYQQKSSQAPKLLFHYYDKDFNNEADTPDNFQSRRPNTSFCFLDIRSPGLGDTAMYLCATSGDEGEQPQHFGDGTRLSIL.

This rearrangement joins TRBV13 to TRBJ2-1, with a possible D match to TRBD2 (6 bases). This CDR3 comprises 14 residues. CDR1 is PRHDT, CDR2 FYEKMQ, per germline (reference sequence). Deletions cut 5 bases from V and 7 bases from J, with 15 bases between. The chain's CDR3 is CASSRRAPGNEQFF. For the CDR3, the DNA is TGTGCCAGCAGCCGGAGGGCCCCAGGGAATGAGCAGTTCTTC.

CDR3 nucleotides: TGTGCCAGCAGTTTCCTTGGCAATCAGCCCCAGCATTTT. As protein: CASSFLGNQPQHF. The V gene is TRBV28, the J gene TRBJ1-5; no reliable D call. Germline CDR1 is MDHEN and CDR2 is SYDVKM. The V and J ends lost 3 bases and 2 bases respectively, with 5 bases between them. The CDR3 has 13 residues.

This clone was observed a few times. The rearrangement links TRBV5-6 to TRBJ2-3; TRBD2 aligns across 7 bases. Looked up from germline, CDR1 is SGHDT and CDR2 is YYEEEE. The CDR3 is 13 amino acids. V was clipped by 5 bases and J by 4 bases; unmatched bases: 4. The CDR3 DNA follows: TGTGCCAGCAGAGGACTAGTGGCAGATACGCAGTATTTT. Translated, it gives CASRGLVADTQYF.

This rearrangement joins TRBV15 to TRBJ2-1; 12 bases agree with TRBD2. CDR3 length: 16 residues. Trimming removed 5 bases from V and 1 base from J; junction bases left unmatched: 3. Germline lookup yields CDR1 LNHNV and CDR2 YYDKDF (reference sequence). The chain's CDR3 is CATSSTSGRSYNEQFF. CDR3 nucleotides: TGTGCCACCAGCTCAACTAGCGGGAGGTCCTACAATGAGCAGTTCTTC.

The J gene is TRBJ2-7, the V gene TRBV5-1; 11 bases are shared with TRBD1. There are 16 residues in the CDR3. Unmatched junction bases numbered 6, after V lost 3 bases and J lost 1 base. CDR1 and CDR2 from the germline V gene are SGHRS and YFSETQ. For the CDR3, the DNA is TGCGCCAGCAGCTACCCGGGACAGGGGGTGTCCTACGAGCAGTACTTC. Its protein is CASSYPGQGVSYEQYF.

This chain links TRBV6-2 or TRBV6-3 with TRBJ2-5, with D possibly being TRBD1 (6 bases). This CDR3 comprises 14 residues. Trimming pared 6 bases from V and 5 bases from J, leaving 16 bases between. Germline CDR1 is MNHEY and CDR2 is SVGEGT. CDR3 sequence reads: CASSHPPTGETQYF. CDR3 sequence (DNA): TGTGCCAGCAGCCACCCACCAACAGGGGAGACCCAGTACTTC.

The chain is built from TRBV18 and TRBJ2-5; TRBD1 matches at 7 bases. The CDR3 runs 15 residues. Germline V gene lookup returns CDR1 KGHSH and CDR2 LQKENI. J was trimmed by 5 bases and V by 2 bases; bases with no gene match: 8. Written as DNA, the CDR3 is TGTGCCAGCTCACCAGAGACAGGGAGAGGGGAGACCCAGTACTTC. Translation gives CASSPETGRGETQYF.

The chain recombines TRBV30 with TRBJ1-2; TRBD1 agrees at 7 bases. The germline V gene encodes CDR1 GTSNPN and CDR2 SVGIG (reference sequence). After removal of 7 bases from V and 4 bases from J, the junction contained 3 bases not matched to a gene. The CDR3 totals 11 residues. The CDR3 DNA reads TGTGCCTCGTCAGGGGGCTATGGCTACACCTTC. This gives the protein CASSGGYGYTF.

The chain couples TRBV24-1 to TRBJ2-7, with D perhaps TRBD1 (6 bases). Trimming cost V 2 bases and J 6 bases, with 16 bases left between them. The CDR3 is 15 residues long. Germline CDR1 and CDR2: KGHDR and SFDVKD. CDR3 in amino acids: CATSDSGQGIIEQYF. CDR3 nucleotide sequence: TGTGCCACCAGTGATTCGGGACAAGGGATAATCGAGCAGTACTTC.

V and J are TRBV18 and TRBJ1-1, with a weak D call TRBD1 (5 bases). This CDR3 comprises 16 residues. Trimming removed 3 bases at V and 1 base at J, with 15 bases between. In germline, CDR1 is KGHSH, CDR2 LQKENI. The CDR3 spells CASSPSGTGRNTEAFF. As DNA, the CDR3 is TGTGCCAGCTCACCTTCAGGAACAGGTCGGAACACTGAAGCTTTCTTT.